This is a list of T cell receptor beta chains from one sample in a study of breast tumors, draining lymph nodes, adjacent tissues. TCRdb ran MiXCR on the multiplex PCR reads and lists one entry per CDR3 protein. The table shows around 110,000 distinct CDR3 sequences, with about 30% occurring only once. Sample: axillary lymph node tissue. All receptors come from a female donor with breast cancer. Some clones in this sample may be carry-over from other donors' samples. Both conserved end residues are part of each CDR3. D genes are given only for firm matches. Clone size, where shown, is once, few, many, or a class for clones that have expanded.

DNA	CDR3	size	D	J	V
TGTGCCAGCAGTGTTCAGGCCCACTACGAGCAGTACTTC	CASSVQAHYEQYF	many	NA	TRBJ2-7	TRBV6-1
TGCGGTGCCATTAGCGGAGTTGGGGCAGCTACGCAGTATTTT	CGAISGVGAATQYF	NA	NA	TRBJ2-3	TRBV20-1
TGTGCCAGCAGTCAGGGCGAAAATCAGCCCCAGCATTTT	CASSQGENQPQHF	many	NA	TRBJ1-5	TRBV6-6
TGTGCCACCAGTTTGTCGGGGGTGTCAGATACGCAGTATTTT	CATSLSGVSDTQYF	many	NA	TRBJ2-3	TRBV24-1
TGTGCCAGCAATGGCGGGTTGGGGGATGCGGACAATGAGCAGTTCTTC	CASNGGLGDADNEQFF	NA	NA	TRBJ2-1	TRBV2
TGTGCCAGCAGTTACTCAGGGACCACCTACGAGCAGTACTTC	CASSYSGTTYEQYF	many	NA	TRBJ2-7	TRBV6-2/TRBV6-3
TGTGCCAGTAGCCTACCTGGACAGTACGAGCAGTACTTC	CASSLPGQYEQYF	many	NA	TRBJ2-7	TRBV19
NA	CSARVSGPGRSGSSYNEQFF	many	NA	TRBJ2-1	TRBV20-1
TGTGCCAGCTCACCACAGGGAGGGGACACCGGGGAGCTGTTTTTT	CASSPQGGDTGELFF	few	TRBD2	TRBJ2-2	TRBV18
TGTGCCAGCAGTTTTTCAGGACTAAATGAAAAACTGTTTTTT	CASSFSGLNEKLFF	many	NA	TRBJ1-4	TRBV12-3/TRBV12-4
TGTGCCAGCAGCCTTGGGACAGGGGGAAACACCATATATTTT	CASSLGTGGNTIYF	few	TRBD1	TRBJ1-3	TRBV9
TGTGCCAGCAGCCAAGATAGATTTACAGGTAACGACTATGGCTACACCTTC	CASSQDRFTGNDYGYTF	many	NA	TRBJ1-2	TRBV3-1
TGTGCCAGCAGCCCAACAGATGAAAAACTGTTTTTT	CASSPTDEKLFF	NA	NA	TRBJ1-4	TRBV11-2
TGCGCCAGCAGCCAACCACCAGTGTCGGTACAGAGCTCTGGAAACACCATATATTTT	CASSQPPVSVQSSGNTIYF	NA	NA	TRBJ1-3	TRBV4-1
TGTGCCAGCAGCCAAGTTGTGGGGGCACCCTTTAAACCCTACGAGCAGTACTTC	CASSQVVGAPFKPYEQYF	many	NA	TRBJ2-7	TRBV3-1
TGTGCCAGCAGCCAAGATAAGCGGCTAGCAGTTTACAATGAGCAGTTCTTC	CASSQDKRLAVYNEQFF	few	NA	TRBJ2-1	TRBV3-1
TGCGCCAGCAGCAAGGGACTAGCGGGAGGCCCAGAGACCCAGTACTTC	CASSKGLAGGPETQYF	NA	TRBD2	TRBJ2-5	TRBV5-1
TGTGCCAGCGAATCTATTGGGTACAATGAGCAGTTCTTC	CASESIGYNEQFF	many	NA	TRBJ2-1	TRBV3-1
TGCAGTGCTAGTACGAGGGAAACCCAGTACTTC	CSASTRETQYF	many	NA	TRBJ2-5	TRBV20-1
TGTGCCAGCAGTCCGGGAAGCGGCCTCGGAAACACCATATATTTT	CASSPGSGLGNTIYF	many	NA	TRBJ1-3	TRBV6-5
TGCAGTGCTAGTCCGGGACAGAGCTCCTACAATGAGCAGTTCTTC	CSASPGQSSYNEQFF	many	TRBD1	TRBJ2-1	TRBV20-1
TGTGCCAGCAGCACTACAGACAGGGGGTTCCAAGAGACCCAGTACTTC	CASSTTDRGFQETQYF	NA	TRBD1	TRBJ2-5	TRBV7-9
TGTGCCAGCAGCTTCGGACAGGGGATCGGGGAGCTGTTTTTT	CASSFGQGIGELFF	NA	TRBD1	TRBJ2-2	TRBV5-6
TGTGCCAGCAGTCACGGGACCCCGGACACCGGGGAGCTGTTTTTT	CASSHGTPDTGELFF	NA	NA	TRBJ2-2	TRBV6-5
TGTGCCAGCAGCCAAGATGGGGCGGGAGGCTACACCGGGGAGCTGTTTTTT	CASSQDGAGGYTGELFF	many	TRBD2	TRBJ2-2	TRBV4-2
TGTGCCAGTAGTATCTTCTCAGGGGTATTCTACGAGCATTTT	CASSIFSGVFYEHF	NA	NA	TRBJ1-5	TRBV19
TGTGCCAGCAGCCCGGTAGGAGGGAACACCGGGGAGCTGTTTTTT	CASSPVGGNTGELFF	many	NA	TRBJ2-2	TRBV5-4
NA	CSAKTATEAFFGRPSGNTIYF	NA	NA	TRBJ1-3	TRBV20-1